The 15 T cell receptor beta chains given below trace back to one sample, sequenced in a study of beta chain features in type 1 diabetes listed by TCRdb under 2018. The library was produced with the immunoSEQ multiplex PCR assay. The entire amount of isolated RNA was reverse transcribed using the High Capacity cDNA Reverse Transcription Kit, so the sequenced TCRB transcripts were expressed ones. TCRdb re-hosts the immuneACCESS table, in-frame sequences only. Its copies lack some clones; in the studies checked, an unresolved V gene accounts for under half of them, and the cause for the rest is not known. The sample records about 290,000 clones, 7.5% to 9.5% of which are singletons. Roughly 0.94% of the sample is taken by the ten largest. Sequenced material: central memory CD4+ T cells from blood. The receptors stem from a young woman in good health.

The CDR3 region is CASSQVTGGANTGELFF. CDR3 nucleotides: TGCGCCAGCAGCCAAGTGACAGGGGGCGCGAACACCGGGGAGCTGTTTTTT. The rearrangement joins TRBV4-1 to TRBJ2-2; 10 nucleotides match TRBD1. The V and J ends lost 1 base and 0 bases, in that order; junction bases with no gene match: 2. This CDR3 has 17 residues. Per germline, CDR1 MGHRA and CDR2 YSYEKL.

This clone showed up just a few times. The V gene is TRBV4-3, the J gene TRBJ1-5; D not certain. The V gene lost 0 bases and the J gene lost 6 bases, with 6 bases spanning the gap. Per the germline V gene, CDR1 is LGHNA and CDR2 is YSLEER. The CDR3 covers 13 residues. CDR3 DNA sequence: TGCGCCAGCAGCCAAGAGGTTGGTCAGCCCCAGCATTTT. This encodes CASSQEVGQPQHF.

The V gene is TRBV28, the J gene TRBJ2-2, with 10 nucleotides matching TRBD1. The CDR3 length is 15 residues. With 7 bases clipped from V and 6 bases from J, the junction kept 8 bases outside the gene matches. Germline CDR1 reads MDHEN; CDR2 reads SYDVKM. The CDR3: CASIPGQGPAGELFF. CDR3 coding DNA: TGTGCCAGCATTCCGGGACAGGGGCCAGCCGGGGAGCTGTTTTTT.

This clone was seen repeatedly, ten times or more. V and J are TRBV4-3 and TRBJ2-1; 11 bases are a match to TRBD2. The germline V gene has CDR1 LGHNA and CDR2 YSLEER. The CDR3 has 17 residues. After removal of 2 bases from V and 4 bases from J, the junction contained 7 bases not matched to a gene. The CDR3 sequence is CASSQTAGTSGYNEQFF. As DNA, the CDR3 is TGCGCCAGCAGCCAAACAGCCGGGACTAGCGGTTACAATGAGCAGTTCTTC.

J is TRBJ2-1 and V is TRBV7-6, with 8 bases fitting TRBD1. CDR1 is SGHVS, CDR2 FNYEAQ, per germline. This CDR3 has 15 residues. The V and J ends lost 10 bases and 6 bases, in that order; junction bases with no gene match: 14. As DNA, the CDR3 is TGTGCCACAAGCCAGGATACAGGGGGAGGCAATGAGCAGTTCTTC. Translating gives CATSQDTGGGNEQFF.

In its sample, this clone was seen a few times. The V gene is TRBV7-9, the J gene TRBJ2-3; 13 bases map to TRBD2. Germline trimming cut 1 base from V and 4 bases from J; bases unmatched to any gene: 2. There are 16 residues in the CDR3. CDR1 and CDR2 (germline): SEHNR, FQNEAQ (reference sequence). CDR3 in amino acids: CASSLGLAGGADTQYF. In DNA, the CDR3 is TGTGCCAGCAGCTTAGGACTAGCGGGGGGAGCAGATACGCAGTATTTT.

This chain links TRBV28 with TRBJ1-6, with a weak D call TRBD1 (6 bases). The CDR3 is made up of 14 amino acids. Germline CDR1 MDHEN, CDR2 SYDVKM. The germline V and J ends were trimmed by 7 bases and 6 bases, with 13 bases remaining between them. The CDR3 sequence: CASNSGQPNSPLHF. CDR3 coding DNA: TGTGCCAGCAATTCTGGACAGCCTAATTCACCCCTCCACTTT.

This clone came up a few times. This chain joins TRBV7-2 and TRBJ2-7; weak D call: TRBD1 (6 bases). Germline V gene lookup returns CDR1 SGHTA and CDR2 FQGNSA. This CDR3 has 14 amino acids. V was pared by 6 bases and J by 0 bases, with 12 bases between. CDR3 region: CASRGTYSSYEQYF. CDR3 DNA sequence: TGTGCCAGCAGAGGGACATATAGCTCCTACGAGCAGTACTTC.

This clone was counted only a few times. The rearrangement links TRBV28 to TRBJ2-4; 9 bases map to TRBD1. With 7 bases clipped from V and 0 bases from J, the junction kept 10 bases outside the gene matches. Germline V gene data show CDR1 as MDHEN and CDR2 as SYDVKM. This CDR3 region has 17 residues. CDR3 in amino acids: CASTLGGQGIAKNIQYF. Written as DNA, the CDR3 is TGTGCCAGCACCCTGGGAGGACAGGGGATAGCCAAAAACATTCAGTACTTC.

This clone was found a few times. The rearrangement joins TRBV11-2 to TRBJ2-3, with D possibly matching TRBD2 (5 bases). The CDR3 is 16 residues long. V was trimmed by 5 bases and J by 4 bases, leaving 19 bases between them. Germline assignment: CDR1 SGHAT and CDR2 FQNNGV. The CDR3 reads CASSPGLAKRSDTQYF. For the CDR3, the DNA is TGTGCCAGCAGCCCAGGACTCGCCAAGAGATCAGATACGCAGTATTTT.

This clone was detected many times. This chain connects TRBV4-3 to TRBJ2-7; D is undetermined. Trimming shortened V by 1 base and J by 3 bases, and 13 bases separated the two germline ends. Germline V gene lookup returns CDR1 LGHNA and CDR2 YSLEER. This CDR3 comprises 15 residues. CDR3 region: CASSQVTGTGYEQYF. The CDR3 region has the DNA TGCGCCAGCAGCCAAGTGACCGGTACGGGCTACGAGCAGTACTTC.

This clone has just a few counts. The chain employs TRBV29-1 and TRBJ2-4, with D hard to call. The V end was cut by 7 bases, the J end by 4 bases, with 14 bases between. Germline loops: CDR1 SQVTM, CDR2 ANQGSEA. The CDR3 runs to 13 residues. The DNA of the CDR3 is TGCAGCGCTTCACAACGTCAAAAAAACATTCAGTACTTC. Translation: CSASQRQKNIQYF.

This CDR3 is CASSPLGGSYNEQFF. Written as DNA, the CDR3 is TGTGCCAGTAGCCCCCTAGGGGGCTCCTACAATGAGCAGTTCTTC. The V call is TRBV19, the J call TRBJ2-1; perhaps TRBD1 as D (6 bases). The CDR3 is made up of 15 amino acids. Germline values: CDR1 LNHDA, CDR2 SQIVND (reference sequence). V shed 6 bases and J shed 0 bases, with 12 bases lying between them.

Comments on this clone: Other DNA sequences from this sample encode an identical CDR3 as well. The rearrangement uses TRBV2 and TRBJ2-3, with no clear D. CDR1 SNHLY and CDR2 FYNNEI come from the germline V gene. Trimming stripped 8 bases from V and 4 bases from J, with 7 bases between. This CDR3 has 11 amino acids. The CDR3 loop is CASSLADTQYF. The CDR3 region has the DNA TGTGCCAGCTCACTTGCAGATACGCAGTATTTT.

DNA for the CDR3: TGTGCCAGCAGTTTATCGTCTCGGGGCGGGGTGACCCGCACAGATACGCAGTATTTT. As protein: CASSLSSRGGVTRTDTQYF. V is TRBV27 and J is TRBJ2-3; D perhaps matches TRBD2 (6 bases). Germline-derived CDR1 and CDR2 are MNHEY and SMNVEV (reference sequence). V was pared by 0 bases and J by 1 base, with 20 bases between. The CDR3 has 19 residues.